This note documents a single TCR beta chain sequence. Its antigen is unidentified. The record originates from a study of blood T cells in healthy people across ages. Notes on the study in general: CMV status of donors was unknown, possibly confounding expanded clonotype changes. Comparison with aged donors showed that long-lived donors had more naive CD4+ cells and higher diversity.

A second PCR, run for roughly 7 to 12 cycles, used a sample-barcoded 5' primer plus a J-beta primer mix. TCRdb recomputed calls from the 5' RACE reads with MiXCR, one row per CDR3 protein. Here the sample spans 700,000 or so distinct CDR3 sequences, roughly two fifths being singletons. No fewer than 7 million PBMCs went into each sample. The V end lost 7 bases, the J end lost 5 bases, and 11 bases lay between the germline ends. Germline loops: CDR1 SQVTM, CDR2 ANQGSEA. The CDR3 sequence is 11 residues long. The origin of this receptor is an elderly man in good health. This sequence joins TRBV29-1 and TRBJ1-2; D is uncertain. The sequenced sample consisted of blood. The CDR3 nucleotides read TGCAGCGCAGCCGACGGGTATGGCTACACCTTC. Protein product: CSAADGYGYTF.